The clone carrying this T cell receptor beta chain was seen a few times. Living in about two dozen US areas, the participants were between about 18 and 100 years of age. The data belong to a study of blood T cell repertoires in COVID-19. In the study overall: There were acute and convalescent COVID-19 samples, and they came from the United States, Italy and Spain. T cells, B-cell-depleted T cells, or PBMCs supplied cDNA or gDNA.

The repertoire was sequenced with immunoSEQ multiplex PCR; TCRdb's copy has only in-frame clones and lacks some. This table holds just over 300,000 clones, around 90% found once. Trimming removed 5 bases from V and 0 bases from J; junction bases left unmatched: 3. Per germline, CDR1 SEHNR and CDR2 FQNEAQ (reference sequence). The CDR3 runs to 16 residues. The clonotype originates from a young woman with acute COVID-19. This sequence joins TRBV7-9 and TRBJ2-6, with 8 positions matching TRBD1. The sequencing sample was made of PBMCs or T cells enriched from blood (not recorded which). As DNA, the CDR3 is TGTGCCAGCAGCCCAACAGGGGGCTCTGGGGCCAACGTCCTGACTTTC. Translation: CASSPTGGSGANVLTF.